The clone carrying this TCR beta chain was picked up a small number of times. Antigen specificity is unknown. A junction boundary mismatches the germline segment, possibly from a read error. The record originates from a study of response to subunit inactivated influenza vaccine. Study results and limitations: That few new T cells are recruited by each seasonal influenza vaccination was the authors' suggestion.

This CDR3 contains 15 residues. Per germline, CDR1 SGHTA and CDR2 FQGNSA. TCRdb independently ran MiXCR on the RT-PCR reads; one entry per CDR3 protein. The sample shows approximately 500,000 distinct CDR3 sequences, 10% to 15% of them seen only once. The receptor's source is a man aged 45 to 65 who received an inactivated influenza vaccine. The genes are TRBV7-2 and TRBJ2-5; 7 bases match TRBD2. The sample in question was PBMCs from blood, obtained 35 to 45 days after vaccination. The CDR3 protein is CASTLVGLAEETQYF. CDR3 bases: TGTGCCAGCACCTTAGTGGGGCTAGCGGAAGAGACCCAGTACTTC.